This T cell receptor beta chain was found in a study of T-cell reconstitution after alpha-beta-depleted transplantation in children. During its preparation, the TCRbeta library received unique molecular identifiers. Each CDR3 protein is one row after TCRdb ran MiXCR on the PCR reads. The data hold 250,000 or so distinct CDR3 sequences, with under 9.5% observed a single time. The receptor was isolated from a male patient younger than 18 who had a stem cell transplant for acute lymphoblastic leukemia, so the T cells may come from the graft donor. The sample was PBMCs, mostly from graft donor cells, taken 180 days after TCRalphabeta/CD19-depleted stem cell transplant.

CDR3 bases: TGTGCCAGCAGCTTAGAGGGGAAGGGAGCACCCCTCCACTTT. This translates into CASSLEGKGAPLHF. The chain employs TRBV7-9 and TRBJ1-6; D perhaps matches TRBD1 (5 bases). Trimming stripped 1 base from V and 11 bases from J, with 12 bases between. This CDR3 has 14 amino acids. Germline-derived CDR1 and CDR2 are SEHNR and FQNEAQ (reference sequence).